Below, 10 T cell receptor beta chains from the same sample are listed, as sequenced in a study of T cells in Graves' hyperthyroidism and ophthalmopathy. TCR beta CDR3 regions were amplified from RNA. RT-PCR in the first round (using the HTBI primer set) targeted the TCR CDR3. Via MiXCR, TCRdb re-called the multiplex PCR reads, giving one row per CDR3 protein. There are hundreds of thousands of distinct CDR3 sequences in the sample; more than 15% occur only once, and 7.5% to 8% lies in the top ten. Material for sequencing was blood. Receptor source: a woman in her late teens or twenties with Graves' hyperthyroidism.

This clonotype was seen at least ten times. The chain employs TRBV7-8 and TRBJ2-3, with 7 bases aligning to TRBD2. The V gene's germline CDR1 is SGHVS and CDR2 FQNEAQ. The V segment lost 5 bases and the J segment 2 bases; nucleotides outside the gene matches: 16. The length of the CDR3 is 18 residues. DNA of the CDR3: TGTGCCAGCAGCCAGTGGGAGAAGCGGGAAAGAGACACAGATACGCAGTATTTT. Translation: CASSQWEKRERDTDTQYF.

This clonotype was seen repeatedly, ten times or more. V is TRBV5-6 and J is TRBJ1-5; D may be TRBD1 (5 bases). The V end was cut by 3 bases, the J end by 4 bases, with 14 bases between. This CDR3 contains 15 residues. Germline assignment: CDR1 SGHDT and CDR2 YYEEEE. This chain's CDR3 is CASSSGRVGNQPQHF. CDR3 nucleotides: TGTGCCAGCAGCTCAGGGAGGGTCGGAAATCAGCCCCAGCATTTT.

The CDR3 DNA reads as TGTGCCAGCGGGGCGGGAGGGAACACTGAAGCTTTCTTT. Translating it yields CASGAGGNTEAFF. The chain has TRBV7-2 and TRBJ1-1, with D perhaps TRBD1 (5 bases). Deletions cut 8 bases from V and 1 base from J, with 11 bases between. The CDR3 has 13 residues. CDR1 is SGHTA and CDR2 is FQGNSA in the germline V gene.

There are many counts of this clonotype. The gene calls are TRBV7-9 and TRBJ1-1, with D perhaps TRBD1 (6 bases). This CDR3 is 16 amino acids long. Germline values: CDR1 SEHNR, CDR2 FQNEAQ (reference sequence). V lost 2 bases and J lost 5, with 18 bases in between. The CDR3 DNA sequence: TGTGCCAGCAGCTTAAGATGGGGACCGGGACAAACTGAAGCTTTCTTT. Residues: CASSLRWGPGQTEAFF.

Of note for this clonotype: Being one base from a much bigger clone, this may be a read error. The chain is built from TRBV11-2 and TRBJ1-2; a possible D gene is TRBD1 (5 bases). Per the germline V gene, CDR1 is SGHAT and CDR2 is FQNNGV. Between the trimmed V and J ends, which lost 4 bases and 6 bases, there was a span of 15 bases. The CDR3 totals 14 residues. The CDR3 nucleotides are TGTGCCAGCAGCTCAGCAGAGACAGAAGATGGCTACACCTTC. This translates into CASSSAETEDGYTF.

Ten or more counts support this clonotype. The chain employs TRBV7-2 and TRBJ1-1; D call uncertain. This CDR3 comprises 15 residues. Trimming cost V 0 bases and J 0 bases, with 8 bases left between them. Germline V gives CDR1 SGHTA, CDR2 FQGNSA. The DNA of the CDR3 is TGTGCCAGCAGCTTAGCAGGCTCCATGAACACTGAAGCTTTCTTT. Protein product: CASSLAGSMNTEAFF.

This clonotype was detected many times. CDR3 nucleotides: TGCAGTGCTAGCCCCTCGACAGAATCGTACCAAGAGACCCAGTACTTC. It is translated as CSASPSTESYQETQYF. The J gene is TRBJ2-5, the V gene TRBV20-1, with D maybe TRBD1 (5 bases). Trimming shortened V by 3 bases and J by 0 bases, and 17 bases separated the two germline ends. Germline CDR1 DFQATT, CDR2 SNEGSKA (reference sequence). The CDR3 spans 16 residues.

This clonotype was observed many times. The V and J genes are TRBV2 and TRBJ2-7, with D tentatively TRBD1 (8 bases). The V gene lost 6 bases and the J gene lost 2 bases, with 14 bases spanning the gap. Per germline, CDR1 SNHLY and CDR2 FYNNEI. CDR3 size: 14 residues. In DNA form, the CDR3 reads TGTGCCAGCAGACAGGGGGGGGGAGCCTACGAGCAGTACTTC. Its translation: CASRQGGGAYEQYF.

The rearrangement uses TRBV12-3 or TRBV12-4 and TRBJ2-3, with TRBD2 as a possible D gene (6 bases). V lost 3 bases, J lost 1 base, and 11 bases lay in between. CDR3 length: 15 residues. The CDR3 loop reads CASSFTGAGTDTQYF. In nucleotides, the CDR3 is TGTGCCAGCAGTTTTACGGGAGCGGGCACAGATACGCAGTATTTT.

V usage is TRBV12-3 or TRBV12-4 and J usage is TRBJ2-1, with D possibly matching TRBD2 (5 bases). The CDR3 totals 13 residues. V lost 3 bases and J 5 bases, leaving 8 bases between the germline ends. The CDR3 here is CASSLQRNNEQFF. The CDR3 region has the DNA TGTGCCAGCAGTTTGCAGCGGAACAATGAGCAGTTCTTC.